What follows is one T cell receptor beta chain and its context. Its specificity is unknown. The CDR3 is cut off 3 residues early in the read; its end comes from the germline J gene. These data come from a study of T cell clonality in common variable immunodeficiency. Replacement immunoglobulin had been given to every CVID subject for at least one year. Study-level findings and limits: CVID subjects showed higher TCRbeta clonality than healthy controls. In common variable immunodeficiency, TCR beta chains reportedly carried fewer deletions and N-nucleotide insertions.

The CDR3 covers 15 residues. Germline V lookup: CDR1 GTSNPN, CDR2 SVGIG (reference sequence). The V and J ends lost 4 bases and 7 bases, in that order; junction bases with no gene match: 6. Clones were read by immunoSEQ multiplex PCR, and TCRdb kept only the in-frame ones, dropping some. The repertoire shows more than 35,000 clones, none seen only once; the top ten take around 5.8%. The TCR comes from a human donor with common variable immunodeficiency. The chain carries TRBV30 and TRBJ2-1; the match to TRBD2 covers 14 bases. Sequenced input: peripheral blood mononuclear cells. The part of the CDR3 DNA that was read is TGTGCCTGGACTGGGACTAGCGGGAGTATGAATGAG. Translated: CAWTGTSGSMNE. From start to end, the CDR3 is CAWTGTSGSMNEQFF. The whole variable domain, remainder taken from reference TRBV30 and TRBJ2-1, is SQTIHQWPATLVQPVGSPLSLECTVEGTSNPNLYWYRQAAGRGLQLLFYSVGIGQISSEVPQNLSASRPQDRQFILSSKKLLLSDSGFYLCAWTGTSGSMNEQFFGPGTRLTVL.